This T cell receptor beta chain is from a study of T-cell reconstitution after alpha-beta-depleted transplantation in children. It was with unique molecular identifiers that the TCRbeta library was prepared. TCRdb reprocessed the PCR reads with MiXCR, giving one entry per CDR3 protein. In the table there are about 270,000 distinct CDR3 sequences, 9.9% of which are singletons. This material consisted of PBMCs from the stem cell graft donor, taken from the stem cell graft. The source is a human donor who donated a stem cell graft to a child with SCID.

As DNA, the CDR3 is TGCAGTGCTAGAGGGACTACGGAGACCCAGTACTTC. Translation gives CSARGTTETQYF. The chain carries TRBV20-1 and TRBJ2-5, with TRBD2 as a possible D gene (6 bases). The CDR3 length is 12 residues. V was pared by 1 base and J by 5 bases, with 8 bases between. Per germline, CDR1 DFQATT and CDR2 SNEGSKA (reference sequence).